One T cell receptor beta chain is described in this entry. In its sample, this clone was seen once. Its specific antigen is unknown. Base-call qualities are not available, and no considerably larger clone is one nucleotide away. Donors formed part of the validation cohort, which comprised about 130 subjects and was distinct from the first cohort of over 500 subjects. The data stem from a study of cytomegalovirus exposure and HLA in healthy donors (dated by TCRdb to 2017 to 2019). A note on the overall study: The roughly 670 repertoires of the first cohort and the 120 validation repertoires were produced on the same platform, according to a later analysis. Along with the approximately 650-subject first cohort, a separate validation cohort of over a hundred different subjects was used. The study combined high-throughput TCR immunosequencing, statistical association of individual TCRs with disease status, and machine learning to predict cytomegalovirus infection status. The study was designed to test whether signatures of past pathogen exposure could be identified by cataloging public T cell receptors.

General study outcomes and caveats: The validation cohort had no HLA typing available for a later analysis, so co-occurrence within that cohort was assessed over all 130 or so repertoires. In the study, 164 TCR beta chains were listed as associated with cytomegalovirus. The classifier was reported to diagnose cytomegalovirus status with high specificity and sensitivity in both the original cohort and the validation cohort. It was suggested by the authors that the approach could potentially be generalized to other disease states and immunological phenotypes. In vitro tests confirmed that three of the cytomegalovirus-associated TCR beta chains recognize cytomegalovirus antigens. A later analysis found that TCRs clustered in the first cohort also tended to co-occur in the 100 to 150 validation repertoires, with approximately 95% of cluster scores above 0. Across donors, most TCR sequences were observed very rarely, whereas some public TCRs were present in many individuals.

Libraries came from the immunoSEQ multiplex PCR assay. In the authors' own workflow: A statistical classification framework was built to diagnose cytomegalovirus status from the catalog of TCR beta chain sequences. Here the immuneACCESS table is served through TCRdb, limited to in-frame sequences with V and J called. Missing clones are a known gap in these copies; in checked studies unresolved V genes cover under half, and the rest lacks a known reason. For V, J and clone size, that table is used; D and trimming come from the DNA. Across this sample there are about 48,000 clones, with 88% seen only once. The ten most abundant clones make up under 7.5% of the sample. The germline V gene supplies CDR1 WSHSY and CDR2 SAAADI. The CDR3 holds 14 amino acids from the cysteine to the phenylalanine. The entry retains the CDR3 DNA only, 42 bases that are in frame from base 1. V ends up 2 bases short and J 2 bases short, with an unmatched junction base count of 3.

The chain was built from TRBV10-2 and TRBJ2-7; the central 7 bases match TRBD2. Sequencing was carried out using PBMCs. The TCR comes from a woman in her 30s in good health and CMV-seronegative. The DNA sequence is given as TGCGCCAGCAGTGAGGGCGGGGGACCCTACGAGCAGTACTTC. Its protein reads: CASSEGGGPYEQYF.